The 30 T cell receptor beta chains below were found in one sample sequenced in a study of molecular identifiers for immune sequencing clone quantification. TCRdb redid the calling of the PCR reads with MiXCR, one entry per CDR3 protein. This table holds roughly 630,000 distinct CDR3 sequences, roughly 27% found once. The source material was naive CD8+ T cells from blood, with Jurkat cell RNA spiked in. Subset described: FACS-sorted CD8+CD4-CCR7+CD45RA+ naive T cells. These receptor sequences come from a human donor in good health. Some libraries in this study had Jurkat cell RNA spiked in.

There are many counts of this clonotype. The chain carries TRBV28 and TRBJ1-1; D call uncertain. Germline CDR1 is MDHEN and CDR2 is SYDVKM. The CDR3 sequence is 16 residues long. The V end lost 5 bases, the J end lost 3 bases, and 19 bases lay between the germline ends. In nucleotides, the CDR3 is TGTGCCAGCAGTCCCCGGTCGTTCAGTGGAGACACTGAAGCTTTCTTT. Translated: CASSPRSFSGDTEAFF. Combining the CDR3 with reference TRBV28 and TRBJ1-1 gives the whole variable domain DVKVTQSSRYLVKRTGEKVFLECVQDMDHENMFWYRQDPGLGLRLIYFSYDVKMKEKGDIPEGYSVSREKKERFSLILESASTNQTSMYLCASSPRSFSGDTEAFFGQGTRLTVV.

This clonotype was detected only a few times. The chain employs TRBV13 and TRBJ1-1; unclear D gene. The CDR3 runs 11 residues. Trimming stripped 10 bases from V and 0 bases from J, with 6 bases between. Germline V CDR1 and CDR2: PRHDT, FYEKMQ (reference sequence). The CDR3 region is CAIRLNTEAFF. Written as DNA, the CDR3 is TGTGCCATAAGACTGAACACTGAAGCTTTCTTT. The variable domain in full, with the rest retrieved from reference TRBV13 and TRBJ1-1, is AAGVIQSPRHLIKEKRETATLKCYPIPRHDTVYWYQQGPGQDPQFLISFYEKMQSDKGSIPDRFSAQQFSDYHSELNMSSLELGDSALYFCAIRLNTEAFFGQGTRLTVV.

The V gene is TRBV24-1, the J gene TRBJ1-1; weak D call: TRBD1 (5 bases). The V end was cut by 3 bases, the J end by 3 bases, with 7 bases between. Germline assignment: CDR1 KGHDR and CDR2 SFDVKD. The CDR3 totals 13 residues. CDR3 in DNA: TGTGCCACCAGTGATGCCAGGGACACTGAAGCTTTCTTT. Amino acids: CATSDARDTEAFF.

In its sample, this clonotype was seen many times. The CDR3 loop is CASSYPDDDEQYF. The DNA of the CDR3 is TGTGCCAGCAGCTACCCCGATGATGACGAGCAGTACTTC. J is TRBJ2-7 and V is TRBV3-1; D not certain. This CDR3 comprises 13 residues. Germline CDR1 is LGHDT and CDR2 is YNNKEL (reference sequence). V was pared by 5 bases and J by 5 bases, with 13 bases between.

CDR3 DNA sequence: TGTGCCAGCAGCCCCCTTTCTCCCCGGGGGCAGTACTTC. Encoded protein: CASSPLSPRGQYF. The J gene is TRBJ2-7, the V gene TRBV13; possible D gene TRBD2, 5 bases. V was shortened by 5 bases and J by 9 bases, with 17 bases between the two germline ends. This CDR3 is 13 amino acids long. Germline V CDR1 and CDR2: PRHDT, FYEKMQ (reference sequence).

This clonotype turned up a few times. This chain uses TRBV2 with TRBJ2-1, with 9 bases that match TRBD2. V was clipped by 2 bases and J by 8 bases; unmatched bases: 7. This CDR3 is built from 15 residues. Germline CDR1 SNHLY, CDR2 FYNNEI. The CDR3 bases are TGTGCCAGCAGTGAAAGCGGGAGGAGAAGCGATGAGCAGTTCTTC. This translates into CASSESGRRSDEQFF.

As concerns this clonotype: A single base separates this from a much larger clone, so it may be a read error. The CDR3 loop is CASSLQGIEQYF. The CDR3 DNA reads TGTGCCAGCAGCTTACAGGGAATCGAGCAGTACTTC. The chain carries TRBV28 and TRBJ2-7; D perhaps matches TRBD1 (6 bases). Germline CDR1 and CDR2: MDHEN and SYDVKM. The CDR3 is 12 amino acids. V shed 6 bases and J shed 6 bases, with 12 bases lying between them.

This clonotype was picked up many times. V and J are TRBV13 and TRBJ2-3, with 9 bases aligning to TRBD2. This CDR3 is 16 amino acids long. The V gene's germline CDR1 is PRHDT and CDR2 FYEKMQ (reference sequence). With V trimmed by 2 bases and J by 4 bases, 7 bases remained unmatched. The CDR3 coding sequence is TGTGCCAGCAGCTTATTCGCGGGAGGGCCCCCAGATACGCAGTATTTT. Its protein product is CASSLFAGGPPDTQYF.

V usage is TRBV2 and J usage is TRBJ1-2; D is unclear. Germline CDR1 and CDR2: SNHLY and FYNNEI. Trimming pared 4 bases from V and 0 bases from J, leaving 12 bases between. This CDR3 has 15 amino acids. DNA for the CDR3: TGTGCCAGCAGTGTATCGGCAGAACCTAACTATGGCTACACCTTC. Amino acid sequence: CASSVSAEPNYGYTF. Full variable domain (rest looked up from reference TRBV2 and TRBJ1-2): EPEVTQTPSHQVTQMGQEVILRCVPISNHLYFYWYRQILGQKVEFLVSFYNNEISEKSEIFDDQFSVERPDGSNFTLKIRSTKLEDSAMYFCASSVSAEPNYGYTFGSGTRLTVV.

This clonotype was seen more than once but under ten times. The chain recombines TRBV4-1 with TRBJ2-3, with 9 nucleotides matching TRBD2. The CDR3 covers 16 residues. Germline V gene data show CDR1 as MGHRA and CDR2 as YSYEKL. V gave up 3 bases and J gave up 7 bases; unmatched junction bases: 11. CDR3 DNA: TGCGCCAGCAGCCAGATAAGGACTAGCGAGACAAATACGCAGTATTTT. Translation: CASSQIRTSETNTQYF.

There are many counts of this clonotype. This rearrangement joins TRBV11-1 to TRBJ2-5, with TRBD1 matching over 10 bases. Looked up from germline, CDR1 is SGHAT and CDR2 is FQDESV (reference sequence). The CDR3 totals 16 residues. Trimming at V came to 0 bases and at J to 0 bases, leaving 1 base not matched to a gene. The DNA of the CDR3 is TGTGCCAGCAGCTTAGCTGGGACAGGGGACCAAGAGACCCAGTACTTC. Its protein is CASSLAGTGDQETQYF.

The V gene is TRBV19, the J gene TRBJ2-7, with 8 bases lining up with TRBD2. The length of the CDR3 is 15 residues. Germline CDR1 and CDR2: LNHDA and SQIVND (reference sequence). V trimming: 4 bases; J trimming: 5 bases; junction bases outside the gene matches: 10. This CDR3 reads CASSTFFGLAHEQYF. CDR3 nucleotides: TGTGCCAGTAGTACCTTCTTCGGACTAGCCCACGAGCAGTACTTC.

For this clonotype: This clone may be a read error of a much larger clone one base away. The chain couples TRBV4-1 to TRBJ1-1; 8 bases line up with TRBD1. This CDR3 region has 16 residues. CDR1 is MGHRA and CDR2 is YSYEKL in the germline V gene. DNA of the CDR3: TGCGCCAGCAGCCCCCGACAGGGGCTTGGAGACACTGGAGCTTTCTTT. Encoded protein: CASSPRQGLGDTGAFF.

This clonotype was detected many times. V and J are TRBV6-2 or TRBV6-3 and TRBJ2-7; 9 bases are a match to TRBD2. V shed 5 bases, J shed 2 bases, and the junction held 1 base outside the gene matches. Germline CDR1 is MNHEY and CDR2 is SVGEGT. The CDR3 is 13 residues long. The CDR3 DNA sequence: TGTGCCAGCAGTAGCGGGAGGCCCTACGAGCAGTACTTC. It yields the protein CASSSGRPYEQYF.

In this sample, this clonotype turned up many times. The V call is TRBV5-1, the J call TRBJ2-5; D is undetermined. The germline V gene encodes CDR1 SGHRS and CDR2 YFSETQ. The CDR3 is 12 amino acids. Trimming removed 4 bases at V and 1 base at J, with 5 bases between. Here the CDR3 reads CASSGLQETQYF. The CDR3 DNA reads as TGCGCCAGCAGCGGCCTCCAAGAGACCCAGTACTTC.

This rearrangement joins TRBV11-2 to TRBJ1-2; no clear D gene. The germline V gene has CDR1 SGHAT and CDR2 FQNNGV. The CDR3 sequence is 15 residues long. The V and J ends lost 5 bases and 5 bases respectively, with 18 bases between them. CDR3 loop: CASSPGGSETYGYTF. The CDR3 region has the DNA TGTGCCAGCAGCCCCGGAGGCAGCGAGACATATGGCTACACCTTC.

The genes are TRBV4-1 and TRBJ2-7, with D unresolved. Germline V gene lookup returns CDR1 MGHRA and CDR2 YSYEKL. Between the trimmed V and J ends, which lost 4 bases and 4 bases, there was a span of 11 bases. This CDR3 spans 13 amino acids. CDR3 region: CASSPQPDYEQYF. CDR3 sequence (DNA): TGCGCCAGCAGCCCCCAGCCAGATTACGAGCAGTACTTC.

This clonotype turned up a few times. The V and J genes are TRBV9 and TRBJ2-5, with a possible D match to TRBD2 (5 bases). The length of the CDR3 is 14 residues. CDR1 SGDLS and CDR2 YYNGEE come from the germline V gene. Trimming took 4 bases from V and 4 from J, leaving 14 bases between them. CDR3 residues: CASSTPDAGETQYF. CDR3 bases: TGTGCCAGCAGCACTCCGGACGCGGGAGAGACCCAGTACTTC.

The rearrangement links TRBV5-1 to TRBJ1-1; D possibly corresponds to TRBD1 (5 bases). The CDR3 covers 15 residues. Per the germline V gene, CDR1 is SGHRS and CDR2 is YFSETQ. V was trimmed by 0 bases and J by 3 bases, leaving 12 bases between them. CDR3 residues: CASSLVGRADTEAFF. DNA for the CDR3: TGCGCCAGCAGCTTGGTAGGCAGGGCTGACACTGAAGCTTTCTTT.

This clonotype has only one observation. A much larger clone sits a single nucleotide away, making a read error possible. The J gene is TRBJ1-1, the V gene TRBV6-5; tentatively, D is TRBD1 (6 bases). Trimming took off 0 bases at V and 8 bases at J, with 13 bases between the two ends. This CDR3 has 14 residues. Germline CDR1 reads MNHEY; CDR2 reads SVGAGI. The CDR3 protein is CASSYSSSGEEAFF. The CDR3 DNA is TGTGCCAGCAGTTACTCTTCGTCAGGGGAGGAAGCTTTCTTT.

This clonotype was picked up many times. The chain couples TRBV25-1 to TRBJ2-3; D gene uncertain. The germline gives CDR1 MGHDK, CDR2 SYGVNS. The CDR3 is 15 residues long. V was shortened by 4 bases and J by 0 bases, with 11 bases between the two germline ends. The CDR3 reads CASSGSDYSTDTQYF. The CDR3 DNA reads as TGTGCCAGCAGTGGGTCAGATTATAGCACAGATACGCAGTATTTT.

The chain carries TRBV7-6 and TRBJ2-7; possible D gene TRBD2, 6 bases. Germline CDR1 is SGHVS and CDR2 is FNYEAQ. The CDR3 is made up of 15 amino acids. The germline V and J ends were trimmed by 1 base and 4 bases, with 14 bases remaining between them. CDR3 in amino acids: CASSLGLACRYEQYF. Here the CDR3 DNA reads TGTGCCAGCAGCTTAGGCCTAGCGTGTCGGTACGAGCAGTACTTC.

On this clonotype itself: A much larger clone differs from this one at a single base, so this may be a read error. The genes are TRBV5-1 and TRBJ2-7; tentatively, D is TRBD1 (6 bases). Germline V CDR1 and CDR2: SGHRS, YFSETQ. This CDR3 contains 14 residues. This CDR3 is CASSFNQGTYAQYF. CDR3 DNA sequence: TGCGCCAGCAGCTTCAACCAGGGGACCTACGCGCAGTACTTC. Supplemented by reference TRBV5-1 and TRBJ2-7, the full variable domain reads KAGVTQTPRYLIKTRGQQVTLSCSPISGHRSVSWYQQTPGQGLQFLFEYFSETQRNKGNFPGRFSGRQFSNSRSEMNVSTLELGDSALYLCASSFNQGTYAQYFGPGTRLTVT.

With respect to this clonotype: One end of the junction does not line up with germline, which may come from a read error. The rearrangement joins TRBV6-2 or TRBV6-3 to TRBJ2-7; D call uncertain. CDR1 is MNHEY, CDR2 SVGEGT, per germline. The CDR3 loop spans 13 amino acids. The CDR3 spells CASRSRPTYEKYF. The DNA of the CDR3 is TGTGCCAGCAGATCCAGGCCCACCTACGAGAAGTACTTC.

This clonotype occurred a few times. The CDR3 bases are TGTGCCAGCAGTACCGGGACTAACTACAATGAGCAGTTCTTC. Protein sequence: CASSTGTNYNEQFF. The chain uses TRBV12-3 or TRBV12-4 and TRBJ2-1, with 7 nucleotides matching TRBD2. After removal of 5 bases from V and 3 bases from J, the junction contained 4 bases not matched to a gene. The CDR3 is 14 residues long.

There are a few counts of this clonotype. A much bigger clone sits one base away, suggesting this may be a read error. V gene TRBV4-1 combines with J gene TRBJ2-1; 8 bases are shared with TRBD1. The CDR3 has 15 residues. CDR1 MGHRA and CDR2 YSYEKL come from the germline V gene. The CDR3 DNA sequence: TGCGCCGGCAGCCAAGCAGGACAGGGACGCAGTGAGCAGTTCTTC. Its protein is CAGSQAGQGRSEQFF.

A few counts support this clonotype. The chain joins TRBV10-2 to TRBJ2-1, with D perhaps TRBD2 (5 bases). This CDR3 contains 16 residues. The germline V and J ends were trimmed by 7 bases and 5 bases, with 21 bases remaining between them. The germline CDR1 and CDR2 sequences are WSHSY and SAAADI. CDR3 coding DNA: TGCGCCAGCACTTCTCGGACCCACCTGAGGGACAATGAGCAGTTCTTC. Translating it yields CASTSRTHLRDNEQFF.

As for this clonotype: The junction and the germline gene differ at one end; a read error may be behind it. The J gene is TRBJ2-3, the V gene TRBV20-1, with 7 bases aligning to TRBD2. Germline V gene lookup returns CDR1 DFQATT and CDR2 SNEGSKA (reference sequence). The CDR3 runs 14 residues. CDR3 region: CSARGGDRPDTQCF. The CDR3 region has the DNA TGCAGTGCTAGGGGAGGGGATCGGCCAGATACGCAGTGTTTT.

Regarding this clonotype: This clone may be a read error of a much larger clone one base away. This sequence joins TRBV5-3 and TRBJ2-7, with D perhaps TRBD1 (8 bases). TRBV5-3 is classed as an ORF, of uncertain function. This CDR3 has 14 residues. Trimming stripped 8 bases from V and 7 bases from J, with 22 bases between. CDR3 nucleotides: TGTGCCAGCGGGCCGAGCGGGACAGGTGAAGAGCAGTACTTC. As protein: CASGPSGTGEEQYF.

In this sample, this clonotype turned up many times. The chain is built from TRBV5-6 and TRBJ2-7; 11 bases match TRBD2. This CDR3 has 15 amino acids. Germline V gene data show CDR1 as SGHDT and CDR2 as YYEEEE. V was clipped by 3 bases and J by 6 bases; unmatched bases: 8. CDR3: CASSSTLAGGLEQYF. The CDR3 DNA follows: TGTGCCAGCAGCTCCACCTTAGCGGGAGGGCTCGAGCAGTACTTC.